This T cell receptor (beta chain) stems from a study of post-analysis software for immune sequencing data. Notes on the study in general: Higher frequency in patients than in controls was seen for roughly five TRBV segments, with TRBV5-6, TRBV5-1 and TRBV20-1 among them.

As concerns this clonotype: Its antigen is not known.

TCR beta cDNA libraries included unique molecular identifiers. TCRdb itself ran the PCR reads through MiXCR, one entry per CDR3 protein. This sample has about 160,000 distinct CDR3 sequences, with around 36% found just once. The CDR3 consists of 14 residues. The germline CDR1 and CDR2 sequences are KGHDR and SFDVKD. Trimming stripped 7 bases from V and 9 bases from J, with 18 bases between. This TCR came from a girl between 10 and 17 years old with multiple sclerosis. This specimen consisted of blood, obtained after autologous hematopoietic stem cell transplantation. The chain links TRBV24-1 to TRBJ2-1, with a weak D call TRBD2 (7 bases). The CDR3 here is CATRGGADRGEQFF. DNA of the CDR3: TGTGCCACCAGGGGGGGGGCAGATAGGGGTGAGCAGTTCTTC.